The clone carrying this T cell receptor (beta chain) was recorded many times. Its antigen is still unknown. Regarding time point: sample taken at primary tumor resection. The approximately 70 donors had untreated early-stage non-small cell lung cancer. Sequencing covered unsorted whole RNA taken from tumor, nontumor lung or frozen PBMC. TCRdb reprocessed the 5' RACE reads via MiXCR and lists one record per CDR3 protein. Counted here are 7,000 to 8,500 distinct CDR3 sequences, 4.5% to 6% occurring once; the ten biggest clones make up about 24%. The CDR3 runs to 13 residues. Per germline, CDR1 ENHRY and CDR2 SYGVKD. V trimming: 4 bases; J trimming: 9 bases; junction bases outside the gene matches: 6. This sample is drawn from a study of spatial heterogeneity in lung cancer. Whole-study context: The average count in raw reads for each unique TCR and UMI combination exceeded nine appearances.

Notes on the study in general: Higher tumor mutation counts went along with higher counts of expanded intratumoral alpha and beta TCRs.

The chain couples TRBV10-3 to TRBJ2-1; TRBD2 aligns across 7 bases. Sequenced here: lung tumor tissue, sampled at surgery. This TCR came from a male donor with early-stage non-small cell lung cancer. The CDR3 DNA is TGTGCCATCAGTGGGCTGGGAGGGCCTGAGCAGTTCTTC. Translation: CAISGLGGPEQFF.